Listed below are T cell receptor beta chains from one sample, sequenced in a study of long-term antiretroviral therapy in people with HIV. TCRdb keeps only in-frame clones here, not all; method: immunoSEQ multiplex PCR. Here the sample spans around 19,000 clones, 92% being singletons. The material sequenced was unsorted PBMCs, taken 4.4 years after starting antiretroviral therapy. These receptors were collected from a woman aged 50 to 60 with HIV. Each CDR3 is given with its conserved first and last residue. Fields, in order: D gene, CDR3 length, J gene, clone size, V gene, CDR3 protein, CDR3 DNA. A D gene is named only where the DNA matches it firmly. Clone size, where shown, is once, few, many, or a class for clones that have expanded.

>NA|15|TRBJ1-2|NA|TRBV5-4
CASSSGGQGGYGYTF
TGTGCCAGCAGCTCGGGAGGTCAGGGTGGCTATGGCTACACCTTC
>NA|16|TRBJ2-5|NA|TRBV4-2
CASSQGALRGGVTQYF
TGTGCCAGCAGCCAAGGAGCCCTACGAGGCGGGGTGACCCAGTACTTC
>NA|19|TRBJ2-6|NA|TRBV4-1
CASSRYTGTSVSGANVLTF
TGCGCCAGCAGCCGCTACACCGGGACAAGCGTCTCTGGGGCCAACGTCCTGACTTTC
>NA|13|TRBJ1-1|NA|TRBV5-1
CASSAQGNTEAFF
TGCGCCAGCAGCGCTCAGGGTAACACTGAAGCTTTCTTT
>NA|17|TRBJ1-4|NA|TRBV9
CASSRSVGRGDREKLFF
TGTGCCAGCAGCCGATCTGTGGGTAGAGGGGATCGGGAAAAACTGTTTTTT
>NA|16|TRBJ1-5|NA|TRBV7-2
CASSLGRGPSNQPQHF
TGTGCCAGCAGCTTAGGGAGGGGACCTAGCAATCAGCCCCAGCATTTT
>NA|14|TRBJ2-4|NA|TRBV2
CASLKGVAKNIQYF
TGTGCCAGCCTTAAAGGGGTGGCCAAAAACATTCAGTACTTC
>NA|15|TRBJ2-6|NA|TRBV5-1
CASSLMGSGANVLTF
TGCGCCAGCAGCTTGATGGGATCTGGGGCCAACGTCCTGACTTTC
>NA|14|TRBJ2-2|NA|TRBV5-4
CASSELQNTGELFF
TGTGCCAGCAGCGAGCTCCAGAACACCGGGGAGCTGTTTTTT
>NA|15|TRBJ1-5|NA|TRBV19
CASTPGGVSTQPQHF
TGTGCCAGTACCCCGGGGGGGGTTAGCACACAGCCCCAGCATTTT
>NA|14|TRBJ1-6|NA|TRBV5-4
CASSLAGAPSPLHF
TGTGCCAGCAGCTTGGCCGGTGCACCCTCACCCCTCCACTTT
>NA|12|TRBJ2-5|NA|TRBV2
CASSQQEETQYF
TGTGCCAGCAGTCAACAGGAAGAGACCCAGTACTTC
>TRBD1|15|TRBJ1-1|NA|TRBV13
CASSSPDRVNTEAFF
TGTGCCAGCAGCTCCCCGGACAGGGTGAACACTGAAGCTTTCTTT
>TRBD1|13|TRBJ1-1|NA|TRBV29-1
CSVLGQTNTEAFF
TGCAGCGTTTTGGGACAGACGAACACTGAAGCTTTCTTT
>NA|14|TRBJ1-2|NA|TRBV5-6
CASSLGTDFYGYTF
TGTGCCAGCAGCTTGGGGACGGATTTCTATGGCTACACCTTC
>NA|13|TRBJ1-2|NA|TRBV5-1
CASTDPPQDGYTF
TGCGCCAGCACCGATCCTCCTCAAGATGGCTACACCTTC
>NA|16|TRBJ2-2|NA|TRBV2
CASSPSLWGADGELFF
TGTGCCAGCAGTCCATCCTTATGGGGGGCAGACGGGGAGCTGTTTTTT
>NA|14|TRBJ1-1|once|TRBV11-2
CASSPPRSKVEAFF
TGTGCCAGCAGCCCTCCAAGGAGCAAGGTTGAAGCTTTCTTT
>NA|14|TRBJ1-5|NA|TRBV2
CASSEAYSNQPQHF
TGTGCCAGCAGTGAAGCCTATAGCAATCAGCCCCAGCATTTT
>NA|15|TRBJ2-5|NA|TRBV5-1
CASSSSIGGQETQYF
TGCGCCAGCAGCTCCTCGATAGGGGGGCAAGAGACCCAGTACTTC
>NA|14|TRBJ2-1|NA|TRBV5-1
CASRTGPPNNEQFF
TGCGCCAGCAGAACAGGGCCCCCTAATAATGAGCAGTTCTTC
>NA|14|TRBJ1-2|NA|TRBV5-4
CASSEQDRQVGYTF
TGTGCCAGCAGCGAGCAGGACCGACAGGTTGGCTACACCTTC
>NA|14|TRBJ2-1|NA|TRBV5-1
CASSPPSGSREQFF
TGCGCCAGCAGCCCCCCTTCGGGTTCACGTGAGCAGTTCTTC
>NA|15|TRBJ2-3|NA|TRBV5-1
CASSLVDPSTDTQYF
TGCGCCAGCAGCTTGGTCGACCCTAGCACAGATACGCAGTATTTT
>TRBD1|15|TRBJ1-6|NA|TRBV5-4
CASSLGQGVNSPLHF
TGTGCCAGCAGCTTGGGGCAGGGGGTAAATTCACCCCTCCACTTT
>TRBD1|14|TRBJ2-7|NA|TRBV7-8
CASSPGQGAYEQYF
TGTGCCAGCAGCCCCGGACAGGGGGCCTACGAGCAGTACTTC
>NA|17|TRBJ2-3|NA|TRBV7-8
CASSLLGGEGLTDTQYF
TGTGCCAGCAGCTTATTGGGTGGAGAGGGTTTAACAGATACGCAGTATTTT
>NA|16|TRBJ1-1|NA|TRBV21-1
CASSTGQGPYNTEAFF
TGTGCCAGCAGCACGGGACAGGGGCCCTACAACACTGAAGCTTTCTTT
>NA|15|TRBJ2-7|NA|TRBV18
CASSPGNNRGYEQYF
TGTGCCAGCTCACCCGGTAACAACAGAGGATACGAGCAGTACTTC
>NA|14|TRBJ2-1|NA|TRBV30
CAWVKGSGYNEQFF
TGTGCCTGGGTCAAGGGATCCGGCTACAATGAGCAGTTCTTC
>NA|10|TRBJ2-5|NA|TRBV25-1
CASSEETQYF
TGTGCCAGCAGTGAAGAAACCCAGTACTTC
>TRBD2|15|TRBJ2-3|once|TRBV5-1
CASSIRGGITDTQYF
TGCGCCAGCAGCATTCGGGGGGGAATCACAGATACGCAGTATTTT
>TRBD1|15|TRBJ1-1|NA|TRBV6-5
CASSYSNRGDTEAFF
TGTGCCAGCAGTTACTCCAACAGGGGGGACACTGAAGCTTTCTTT
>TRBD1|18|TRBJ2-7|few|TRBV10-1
CASSSGTGGPKTRYEQYF
TGCGCCAGCAGTTCCGGGACAGGGGGTCCAAAAACACGGTACGAGCAGTACTTC
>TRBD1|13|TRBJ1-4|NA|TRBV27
CASKGQGNEKLFF
TGTGCCAGCAAGGGACAGGGTAATGAAAAACTGTTTTTT
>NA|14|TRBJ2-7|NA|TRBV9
CASSVGLGPYEQYF
TGTGCCAGCAGCGTGGGGCTTGGCCCCTACGAGCAGTACTTC
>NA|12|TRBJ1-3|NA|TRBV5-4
CASSAGGNTIYF
TGTGCCAGCAGCGCGGGAGGAAACACCATATATTTT
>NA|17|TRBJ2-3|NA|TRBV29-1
CSVEDAAPTSPTDTQYF
TGCAGCGTTGAAGATGCGGCCCCGACAAGTCCCACAGATACGCAGTATTTT
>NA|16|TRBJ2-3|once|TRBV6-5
CASSYGWAGGTDTQYF
TGTGCCAGCAGTTACGGTTGGGCAGGTGGGACAGATACGCAGTATTTT
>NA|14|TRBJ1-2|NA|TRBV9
CASSFQAASYGYTF
TGTGCCAGCAGCTTCCAGGCAGCCTCCTATGGCTACACCTTC
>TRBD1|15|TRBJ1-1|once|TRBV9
CASSGKTGVGTEAFF
TGTGCCAGCAGCGGTAAGACAGGGGTCGGGACTGAAGCTTTCTTT
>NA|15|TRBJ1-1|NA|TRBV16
CASSQYGLMNTEAFF
TGTGCCAGCAGCCAATACGGGTTGATGAACACTGAAGCTTTCTTT
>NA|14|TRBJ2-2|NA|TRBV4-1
CASSQDEGVGELFF
TGCGCCAGCAGCCAAGACGAGGGTGTCGGGGAGCTGTTTTTT
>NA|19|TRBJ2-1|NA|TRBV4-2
CASSQYQTGSGGRNNEQFF
TGTGCCAGCAGCCAATATCAAACGGGGTCGGGGGGCCGGAACAATGAGCAGTTCTTC
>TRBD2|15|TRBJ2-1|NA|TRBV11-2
CASSAAGLAENEQFF
TGTGCCAGCAGCGCAGCGGGACTAGCGGAGAATGAGCAGTTCTTC
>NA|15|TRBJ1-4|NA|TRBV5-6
CASSLAQTPNEKLFF
TGTGCCAGCAGCTTGGCCCAGACCCCTAATGAAAAACTGTTTTTT
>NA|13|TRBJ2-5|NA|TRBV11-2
CASSLPGGETQYF
TGTGCCAGCAGCTTACCAGGTGGAGAGACCCAGTACTTC
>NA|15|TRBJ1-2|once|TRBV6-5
CASSYSEFQPYGYTF
TGTGCCAGCAGTTATTCGGAGTTTCAACCCTATGGCTACACCTTC
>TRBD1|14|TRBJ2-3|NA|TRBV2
CASSTWGQVDTQYF
TGTGCCAGCAGTACGTGGGGACAGGTGGATACGCAGTATTTT
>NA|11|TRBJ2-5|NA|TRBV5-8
CASSLVETQYF
TGTGCCAGCAGCTTGGTAGAGACCCAGTACTTC
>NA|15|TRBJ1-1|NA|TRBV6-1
CASSEAAGGNTEAFF
TGTGCCAGCAGTGAAGCCGCGGGGGGTAACACTGAAGCTTTCTTT